This is a list of T cell receptor beta chains from one sample in a study of blood T cell repertoires in COVID-19. Data came from immunoSEQ multiplex PCR; TCRdb stores just in-frame clones and leaves some out. The sample gives about 36,000 clones, roughly 90% of which show up once; 2% to 2.5% is in the top ten. The sequencing sample was made of peripheral blood. The receptors derive from a human donor in a cohort sampled during active COVID-19. CDR3s include the opening cysteine and the closing phenylalanine or tryptophan. Fields, in order: V gene, clone size, D gene, J gene, CDR3 protein, CDR3 DNA. A D gene is named only where the DNA matches it firmly. Clone size is stated in some rows and not others, as once, few, many or a class when expanded.

V: TRBV18; size: .; D: .; J: TRBJ1-5; CDR3: CASSPRRGRLQPQHF; DNA: TGTGCCAGCTCACCCCGCAGGGGCCGGCTTCAGCCCCAGCATTTT
V: TRBV19; size: once; D: .; J: TRBJ1-4; CDR3: CASSAHDSENEKLFF; DNA: TGTGCCAGTAGTGCCCACGACAGCGAAAATGAAAAACTGTTTTTT
V: TRBV7-2; size: once; D: .; J: TRBJ2-5; CDR3: CASSFAGAETQYF; DNA: TGTGCCAGCAGCTTCGCGGGGGCAGAGACCCAGTACTTC
V: TRBV5-6; size: .; D: .; J: TRBJ2-5; CDR3: CASSTPGRGPLQETQYF; DNA: TGTGCCAGCAGCACCCCGGGCAGGGGACCTCTACAAGAGACCCAGTACTTC
V: TRBV2; size: few; D: .; J: TRBJ1-1; CDR3: CASSDRNTEAFF; DNA: TGTGCCAGCAGTGACCGGAACACTGAAGCTTTCTTT
V: TRBV5-4; size: .; D: .; J: TRBJ2-7; CDR3: CASSYFDRRERGQYF; DNA: TGTGCCAGCAGTTACTTCGACAGGCGAGAAAGAGGGCAGTACTTC
V: TRBV2; size: .; D: .; J: TRBJ1-6; CDR3: CASDEDRFGNSPLHF; DNA: TGTGCCAGCGATGAAGACAGGTTCGGAAATTCACCCCTCCACTTT
V: TRBV7-8; size: .; D: TRBD1; J: TRBJ2-3; CDR3: CASSFASRWTGSTDTQYF; DNA: TGTGCCAGCAGCTTTGCCTCTCGGTGGACAGGGTCCACAGATACGCAGTATTTT
V: TRBV4-1; size: .; D: TRBD1; J: TRBJ2-3; CDR3: CASSHLGQGASDTQYF; DNA: TGCGCCAGCAGCCACTTGGGACAGGGGGCGTCAGATACGCAGTATTTT
V: TRBV14; size: few; D: .; J: TRBJ1-2; CDR3: CASSPKWTAVYGYTF; DNA: TGTGCCAGCAGCCCCAAATGGACAGCCGTCTATGGCTACACCTTC
V: TRBV2; size: .; D: .; J: TRBJ2-3; CDR3: CASMAGSTDTQYF; DNA: TGTGCCAGCATGGCAGGGAGCACAGATACGCAGTATTTT
V: TRBV27; size: .; D: .; J: TRBJ2-2; CDR3: CASSFRFNTGELFF; DNA: TGTGCCAGCAGTTTTAGATTCAACACCGGGGAGCTGTTTTTT
V: TRBV5-8; size: .; D: TRBD1; J: TRBJ2-7; CDR3: CASSPGQGFYEQYF; DNA: TGTGCCAGCAGCCCGGGACAGGGGTTCTACGAGCAGTACTTC
V: TRBV3-1/TRBV3-2; size: .; D: .; J: TRBJ1-5; CDR3: CASSQDSMASNQPQHF; DNA: TGTGCCAGCAGCCAAGATTCGATGGCCTCAAATCAGCCCCAGCATTTT
V: TRBV5-4; size: .; D: TRBD1; J: TRBJ1-2; CDR3: CASSLDRGQYGYTF; DNA: TGTGCCAGCAGCCTGGACAGGGGGCAATATGGCTACACCTTC
V: TRBV5-5; size: .; D: TRBD1; J: TRBJ1-1; CDR3: CASSPRDRGGLGAFF; DNA: TGTGCCAGCAGCCCGCGGGACAGGGGAGGGTTAGGAGCTTTCTTT
V: TRBV7-9; size: .; D: TRBD1; J: TRBJ2-2; CDR3: CASSSYGTATGELFF; DNA: TGTGCCAGCAGCTCCTACGGGACAGCCACCGGGGAGCTGTTTTTT